These 14 T cell receptor beta chains were all obtained from the same sample, sequenced in a study of blood T cells in healthy people across ages. A sample-barcoded 5' primer and a J-beta primer mix were used in a second PCR of roughly 6 to 11 cycles. TCRdb reprocessed the 5' RACE reads via MiXCR and lists one record per CDR3 protein. The sample holds approximately 800,000 distinct CDR3 sequences, about a quarter seen once. The same data also went into a second study, on T cells of mothers and their children.

Sequenced material: blood. These receptors all come from a boy aged 10-17 years in good health.

The CDR3 loop reads CASSEAVASVDEQYF. In nucleotides, the CDR3 is TGTGCCAGCAGTGAAGCTGTGGCTAGCGTGGACGAGCAGTACTTC. The V gene is TRBV2, the J gene TRBJ2-7; possible D gene TRBD2, 6 bases. CDR3 size: 15 residues. Looked up from germline, CDR1 is SNHLY and CDR2 is FYNNEI. Trimming pared 0 bases from V and 5 bases from J, leaving 14 bases between.

DNA for the CDR3: TGTGCCAGCATTGGGAGCTCCTACAATGAGCAGTTCTTC. This translates into CASIGSSYNEQFF. The chain links TRBV12-3 or TRBV12-4 to TRBJ2-1, with D possibly TRBD2 on 5 matching bases. The CDR3 spans 13 residues. V was clipped by 7 bases and J by 0 bases, with 7 bases between them.

This clonotype was counted a few times. The V call is TRBV7-2, the J call TRBJ1-1; D may be TRBD1 (6 bases). This CDR3 comprises 16 residues. The V and J ends lost 5 bases and 2 bases respectively, with 18 bases between them. Germline assignment: CDR1 SGHTA and CDR2 FQGNSA. In DNA form, the CDR3 reads TGTGCCAGCAGCCCGGGTTTGACAGGCGGAAACACTGAAGCTTTCTTT. Amino acids: CASSPGLTGGNTEAFF.

V usage is TRBV5-1 and J usage is TRBJ2-6; D is possibly TRBD1 or TRBD2 (5 bases each). This CDR3 has 15 residues. The germline V and J ends were trimmed by 3 bases and 4 bases, with 11 bases remaining between them. Germline V lookup: CDR1 SGHRS, CDR2 YFSETQ. CDR3 region: CASSSQGPGANVLTF. For the CDR3, the DNA is TGCGCCAGCAGCTCCCAGGGACCCGGGGCCAACGTCCTGACTTTC. The full variable domain, rest sourced from reference TRBV5-1 and TRBJ2-6, is KAGVTQTPRYLIKTRGQQVTLSCSPISGHRSVSWYQQTPGQGLQFLFEYFSETQRNKGNFPGRFSGRQFSNSRSEMNVSTLELGDSALYLCASSSQGPGANVLTFGAGSRLTVL.

In its sample, this clonotype was seen a few times. The chain is built from TRBV10-3 and TRBJ1-5; D is undetermined. Trimming pared 4 bases from V and 0 bases from J, leaving 7 bases between. This CDR3 is built from 14 residues. Germline-derived CDR1 and CDR2 are ENHRY and SYGVKD. The CDR3 nucleotides are TGTGCCATCAGTGCCGAGTATAGCAATCAGCCCCAGCATTTT. Translating it yields CAISAEYSNQPQHF.

The rearrangement joins TRBV10-3 to TRBJ1-1; D may be TRBD1 (5 bases). V dropped 3 bases and J dropped 5 bases, with 22 bases sitting between them. There are 17 residues in the CDR3. Per the germline V gene, CDR1 is ENHRY and CDR2 is SYGVKD. The CDR3 reads CAISESAVARVGTEAFF. The CDR3 DNA reads TGTGCCATCAGTGAATCGGCGGTGGCCAGGGTAGGAACTGAAGCTTTCTTT.

The chain links TRBV19 to TRBJ2-1; D is uncertain. Between the trimmed V and J ends, which lost 5 bases and 1 base, there was a span of 9 bases. This CDR3 has 14 amino acids. Germline-derived CDR1 and CDR2 are LNHDA and SQIVND (reference sequence). CDR3 sequence (DNA): TGTGCCAGTAGTCCCTCACCATCCTACAATGAGCAGTTCTTC. Protein: CASSPSPSYNEQFF.

This clonotype was seen many times. The rearrangement links TRBV7-6 to TRBJ1-4, with a weak D call TRBD1 (5 bases). V shed 3 bases and J shed 2 bases, with 10 bases lying between them. In germline, CDR1 is SGHVS, CDR2 FNYEAQ. This CDR3 contains 15 residues. CDR3 DNA sequence: TGTGCCAGCAGCTTGTCAGGGAGGACTAATGAAAAACTGTTTTTT. Its protein product is CASSLSGRTNEKLFF.

This clonotype was counted only a few times. The chain joins TRBV6-5 to TRBJ2-3, with a weak D call TRBD1 (5 bases). Per germline, CDR1 MNHEY and CDR2 SVGAGI. The CDR3 contains 15 residues. Trimming cost V 2 bases and J 4 bases, with 13 bases left between them. CDR3 nucleotides: TGTGCCAGCAGTTACGCAGGGTTTGTCGCAGATACGCAGTATTTT. The encoded protein is CASSYAGFVADTQYF.

This clonotype was recorded a few times. The CDR3 nucleotides read TGTGCCAGCAGCGTAGCCGGGACATACCAAGAGACCCAGTACTTC. This sequence encodes CASSVAGTYQETQYF. The J gene is TRBJ2-5, the V gene TRBV7-3, with D possibly being TRBD1 (6 bases). CDR3 size: 15 residues. V was pared by 5 bases and J by 0 bases, with 13 bases between. Germline V gives CDR1 SGHTA, CDR2 FQGTGA. Looking up the rest from reference TRBV7-3 and TRBJ2-5 gives the full variable domain: GAGVSQTPSNKVTEKGKYVELRCDPISGHTALYWYRQSLGQGPEFLIYFQGTGAADDSGLPNDRFFAVRPEGSVSTLKIQRTERGDSAVYLCASSVAGTYQETQYFGPGTRLLVL.

This clonotype has ten or more counts. The chain has TRBV12-3 or TRBV12-4 and TRBJ1-5, with D possibly matching TRBD1 (5 bases). The length of the CDR3 is 14 residues. V shed 4 bases and J shed 2 bases, with 9 bases lying between them. CDR3 loop: CASSWDGGNQPQHF. CDR3 sequence (DNA): TGTGCCAGCAGTTGGGACGGCGGCAATCAGCCCCAGCATTTT.

This clonotype turned up a few times. V and J are TRBV5-1 and TRBJ2-4; 9 bases align to TRBD1. Germline loops: CDR1 SGHRS, CDR2 YFSETQ. This CDR3 spans 16 amino acids. V dropped 3 bases and J dropped 8; count of bases not matched to a gene: 12. The CDR3 loop is CASSSSGTGRFDIQYF. The CDR3 DNA is TGCGCCAGCAGCTCATCCGGGACAGGGCGTTTCGACATTCAGTACTTC.

The V and J genes are TRBV3-1 and TRBJ1-1; 8 bases agree with TRBD1. J gave up 2 bases and V 5 bases, and 7 bases lay outside the gene matches. In germline, CDR1 is LGHDT, CDR2 YNNKEL (reference sequence). CDR3 size: 15 residues. The CDR3 DNA reads as TGTGCCAGCAGCAGACCGGGACAGGTAAACACTGAAGCTTTCTTT. Its translation: CASSRPGQVNTEAFF.

In nucleotides, the CDR3 is TGTGCCAGCAGCGTAGACCAGACTAACTATGGCTACACCTTC. This codes for CASSVDQTNYGYTF. The chain joins TRBV9 to TRBJ1-2; no definite D call. The CDR3 is 14 residues long. Germline V lookup: CDR1 SGDLS, CDR2 YYNGEE. Trimming stripped 0 bases from V and 0 bases from J, with 6 bases between.